A selection of T cell receptor beta chains follows, all from one sample in a study of blood T cell repertoires in COVID-19. Produced via immunoSEQ multiplex PCR; TCRdb's table is partial and in-frame only. The sample lists just over 300,000 clones, around 86% seen once, with over 3.5% in the top ten. Sequencing used PBMCs or T cells enriched from blood (not recorded which). Receptors originate from a man aged 25 to 40 who had recovered from COVID-19. CDR3s include the opening cysteine and the closing phenylalanine or tryptophan. D genes are given only for firm matches. The listing skips clone size in some rows; elsewhere it reads once, few, many or a size class.

v_call,j_call,clone_size,d_call,cdr3_nt,cdr3_aa
TRBV7-8,TRBJ1-2,NA,NA,TGTGCCAGCAGCTTAGCGGGCAGTTTGCTTTACCCCTACTTC,CASSLAGSLLYPYF
TRBV11-1,TRBJ2-7,NA,TRBD1,TGTGCCAGCAGTAACTGGGACAGGCGACCCTACGAGCAGTACTTC,CASSNWDRRPYEQYF
TRBV7-8,TRBJ1-1,NA,NA,TGTGCCAGCAGCTTAGCGTGGGGGGGCTTTGACACTGAAGCTTTCTTT,CASSLAWGGFDTEAFF
TRBV7-8,TRBJ2-7,NA,TRBD1,TGTGCCAGCAGCTCAACTGGGACAGCCTCCTACGAGCAGTACTTC,CASSSTGTASYEQYF
TRBV19,TRBJ2-5,once,TRBD2,TGTGCCAGTAGTAACCTAGGGACTAGCGGGGGGGTTCTAGAGACCCAGTACTTC,CASSNLGTSGGVLETQYF
TRBV19,TRBJ1-5,NA,NA,TGTGCCAGCGACACAGGGAGGGTTAGGAGCAATCAGCCCCAGCATTTT,CASDTGRVRSNQPQHF
TRBV11-2,TRBJ2-6,NA,NA,TGTGCCAGCAGCTTTTTAACGGATGCAGGGAACGTCCTGACTTTC,CASSFLTDAGNVLTF
TRBV20-1,TRBJ2-1,NA,TRBD1,TGCAGTGCTAGTAGGACAGGGGACTACAATGAGCAGTTCTTC,CSASRTGDYNEQFF
TRBV10-3,TRBJ1-2,NA,NA,TGTGCCATCAGTGAGTCTGAGGGCCTGAACTATGGCTACACCTTC,CAISESEGLNYGYTF
TRBV15,TRBJ1-1,NA,NA,TGTGCCACCAGCAGAGGGACAAGGCATAGTGAAGCTTTCTTT,CATSRGTRHSEAFF
TRBV24-1,TRBJ1-2,NA,NA,TGTGCCACCAGTGACACCAGTAACTATGGCTACACCTTC,CATSDTSNYGYTF
TRBV5-6,TRBJ2-5,NA,TRBD2,TGTGCCAGCAGCTTGTGGGTAGCGGGGGGGCAAGAGACCCAGTACTTC,CASSLWVAGGQETQYF
TRBV4-2,TRBJ2-7,NA,TRBD2,TGTGCCAGCAGCCCTAAACTAGGCGGGGGGGTCTACGAGCAGTACTTC,CASSPKLGGGVYEQYF
TRBV15,TRBJ2-5,NA,TRBD1,TGTGCCACCAGCGGTAGCCCCCGACAGGGGGCAAGGCAAGAGACCCAGTACTTC,CATSGSPRQGARQETQYF
TRBV19,TRBJ1-2,NA,TRBD1,TGTGCCACCTATAGGGGACAGGGATTTCCACCCTATGGCTACACCTTC,CATYRGQGFPPYGYTF
TRBV30,TRBJ1-1,NA,NA,TGTGCCTGGAGTGAACACATGAACACTGAAGCTTTCTTT,CAWSEHMNTEAFF
TRBV11-2,TRBJ2-2,NA,TRBD2,TGTGCCAGCAGCTTAGGCCCTAGCGGGAGGGCCTTGACCGGGGAGCTGTTTTTT,CASSLGPSGRALTGELFF
TRBV9,TRBJ2-7,NA,NA,TGTGCCAGCAGCGTAGACGGGAGTGGCTACGAGCAGTACTTC,CASSVDGSGYEQYF
TRBV18,TRBJ2-7,NA,TRBD2,TGTGCCAGCTCACGCGGGAGAGCCTACGAGCAGTACTTC,CASSRGRAYEQYF
TRBV5-1,TRBJ1-5,NA,TRBD1,TGCGCCAGCAGCTTAGACAGGGGGCCCAATCAGCCCCAGCATTTT,CASSLDRGPNQPQHF
TRBV12-3/TRBV12-4,TRBJ2-1,NA,TRBD2,TGTGCCAGCAGTCACGGGGGGGCCGAGCAGTTCTTC,CASSHGGAEQFF
TRBV29-1,TRBJ1-2,NA,TRBD1,TGCAGCGTTGCAAGGGACAGCTCTCTTAACTATGGCTACACCTTC,CSVARDSSLNYGYTF
TRBV7-9,TRBJ2-1,NA,TRBD2,TGTGCCAGCAGGAAGACTAGCGGGGGGTTGTACAATGAGCAGTTCTTC,CASRKTSGGLYNEQFF
TRBV19,TRBJ1-3,NA,NA,TGTGCCAGTAGTATAACTCGCTCTGGAAACACCATATATTTT,CASSITRSGNTIYF
TRBV11-2,TRBJ1-4,NA,NA,TGTGCCAGCAGCCCATACGGGGTATCTAATGAAAAACTGTTTTTT,CASSPYGVSNEKLFF
TRBV27,TRBJ1-2,NA,NA,TGTGCCAGCAGTAGGCAGGGGAAGGGCTATGGCTACACCTTC,CASSRQGKGYGYTF
TRBV15,TRBJ2-2,NA,NA,TGTGCCACCAGCAGAGGGGGAGGCAGTTCCACCGGGGAGCTGTTTTTT,CATSRGGGSSTGELFF
TRBV5-1,TRBJ1-1,NA,TRBD1,TGCGCCAGCAACTGGGACAGGTCTACTGAAGCTTTCTTT,CASNWDRSTEAFF
TRBV7-9,TRBJ1-3,NA,NA,TGTGCCAGCAGCTCAGGCTACTCTGGAAACACCATATATTTT,CASSSGYSGNTIYF